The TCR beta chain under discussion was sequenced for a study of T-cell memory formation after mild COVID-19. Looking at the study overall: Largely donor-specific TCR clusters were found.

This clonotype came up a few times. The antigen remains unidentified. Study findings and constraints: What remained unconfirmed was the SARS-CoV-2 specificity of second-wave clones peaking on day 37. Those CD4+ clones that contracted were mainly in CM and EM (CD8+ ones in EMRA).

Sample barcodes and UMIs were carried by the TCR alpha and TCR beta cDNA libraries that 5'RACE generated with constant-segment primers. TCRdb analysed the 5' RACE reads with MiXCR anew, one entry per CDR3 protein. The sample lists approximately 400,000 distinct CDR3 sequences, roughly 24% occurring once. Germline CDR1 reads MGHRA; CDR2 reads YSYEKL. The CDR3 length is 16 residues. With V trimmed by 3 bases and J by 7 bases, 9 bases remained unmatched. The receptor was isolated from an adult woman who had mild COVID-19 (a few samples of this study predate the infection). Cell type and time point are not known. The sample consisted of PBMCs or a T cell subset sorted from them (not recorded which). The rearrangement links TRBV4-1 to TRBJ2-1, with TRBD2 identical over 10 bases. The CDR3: CASSQSGGDFSNEQFF. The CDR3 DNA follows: TGCGCCAGCAGCCAGAGCGGGGGGGATTTCAGTAATGAGCAGTTCTTC.